This T cell receptor beta chain is from a study of vaccination and CD4 T cells after COVID-19. This clonotype was counted between two and nine times. Its antigen is as yet unknown. CDR3 length equals 15 residues. J was trimmed by 7 bases and V by 5 bases; bases with no gene match: 6. Germline V CDR1 and CDR2: MRHNA, SNTAGT. Cultured CD4+ T cell DNA was sequenced using the Oncomine TCR Beta short-read assay. A single record per CDR3 protein comes from TCRdb applying MiXCR to the PCR reads. The sample includes about 4,200 distinct CDR3 sequences, 21% of them seen just once. Treatment noted: approximately 10-day PBMC culture with coronavirus spike peptide pools or control peptides (ViraFEST assay).

The TCR originated in a human donor who had recovered from COVID-19. This chain connects TRBV6-4 to TRBJ2-1, with 12 bases aligning to TRBD2. Sequencing was done on a sample of CD4+ T cells from blood, cultured in vitro. In nucleotides, the CDR3 is TGTGCCAGCAGTCCTAGCGGGGGGGCCGGGAATGAGCAGTTCTTC. Translating it yields CASSPSGGAGNEQFF.